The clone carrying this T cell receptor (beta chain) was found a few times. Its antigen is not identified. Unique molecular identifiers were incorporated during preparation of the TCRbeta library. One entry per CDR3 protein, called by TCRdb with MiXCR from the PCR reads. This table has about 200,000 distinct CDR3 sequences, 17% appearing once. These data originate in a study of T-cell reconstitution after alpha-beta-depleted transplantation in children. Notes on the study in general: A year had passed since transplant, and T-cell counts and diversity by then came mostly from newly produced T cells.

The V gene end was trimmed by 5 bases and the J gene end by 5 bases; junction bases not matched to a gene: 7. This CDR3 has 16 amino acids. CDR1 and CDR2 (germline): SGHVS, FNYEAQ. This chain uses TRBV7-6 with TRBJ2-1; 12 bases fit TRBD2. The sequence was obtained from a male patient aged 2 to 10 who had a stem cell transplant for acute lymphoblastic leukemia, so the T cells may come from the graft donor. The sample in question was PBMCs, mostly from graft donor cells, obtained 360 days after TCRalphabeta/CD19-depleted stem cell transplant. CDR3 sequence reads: CASSPRTSGENNEQFF. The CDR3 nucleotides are TGTGCCAGCAGCCCACGGACTAGCGGGGAGAACAATGAGCAGTTCTTC.